The source of this TCR beta chain is a study of blood T cells in healthy people across ages. General study findings and limits: Samples with more naive T cells showed higher observed beta diversity.

With respect to this clonotype: Its antigen is undetermined. A much larger clone differs from this one at a single base, so this may be a read error.

The CDR3 contains 16 residues. CDR1 and CDR2 from the germline V gene are KGHDR and SFDVKD. The second PCR ran about 6 to 12 cycles with a sample-barcoded 5' primer and J-beta primers. A single record per CDR3 protein comes from TCRdb applying MiXCR to the 5' RACE reads. The sample comprises 630,000 or so distinct CDR3 sequences, roughly 30% of which are singletons, and approximately 14% rests with the top ten. J is TRBJ2-1 and V is TRBV24-1, with no clear D. The receptor was isolated from a woman older than 75 in good health. Material for sequencing was blood. CDR3 in amino acids: CTTSDVSADSYNEQFF. As DNA, the CDR3 is TGTACCACCAGTGACGTGAGTGCGGACTCCTACAATGAGCAGTTCTTC.